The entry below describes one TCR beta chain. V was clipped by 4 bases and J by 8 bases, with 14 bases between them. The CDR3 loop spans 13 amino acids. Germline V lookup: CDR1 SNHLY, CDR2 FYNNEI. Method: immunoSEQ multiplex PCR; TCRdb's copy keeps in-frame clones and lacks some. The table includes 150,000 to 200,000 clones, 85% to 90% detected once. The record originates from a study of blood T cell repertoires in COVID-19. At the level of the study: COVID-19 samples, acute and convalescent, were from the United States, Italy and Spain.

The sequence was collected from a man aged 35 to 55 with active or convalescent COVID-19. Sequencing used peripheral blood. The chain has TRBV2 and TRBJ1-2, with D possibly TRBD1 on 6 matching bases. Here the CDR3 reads CASSGDRLWGYTF. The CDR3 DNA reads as TGTGCCAGCAGTGGTGACAGGTTGTGGGGCTACACCTTC.